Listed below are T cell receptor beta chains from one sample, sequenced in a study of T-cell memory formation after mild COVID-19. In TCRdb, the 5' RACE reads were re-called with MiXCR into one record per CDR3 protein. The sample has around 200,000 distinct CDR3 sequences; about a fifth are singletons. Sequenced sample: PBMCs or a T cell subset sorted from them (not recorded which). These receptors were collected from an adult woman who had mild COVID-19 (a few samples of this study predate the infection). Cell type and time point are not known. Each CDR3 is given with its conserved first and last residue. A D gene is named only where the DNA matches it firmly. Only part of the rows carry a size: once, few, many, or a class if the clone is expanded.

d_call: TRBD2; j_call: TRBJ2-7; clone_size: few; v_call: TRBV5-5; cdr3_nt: TGTGCCAGCAGCCGGGGGACTAGCGGGAGGGACGAGCAGTACTTC; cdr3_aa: CASSRGTSGRDEQYF
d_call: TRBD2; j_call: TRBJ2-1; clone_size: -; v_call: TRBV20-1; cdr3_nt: TGCAGTGCTACGATACTAGCGGGGGACCTCTACAATGAGCAGTTCTTC; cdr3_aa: CSATILAGDLYNEQFF
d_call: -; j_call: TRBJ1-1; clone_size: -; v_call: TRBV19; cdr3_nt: TGTGCCAGTAGTCTTCTAGCGGGTGCGGGGAACACTGAAGCTTTCTTT; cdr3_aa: CASSLLAGAGNTEAFF
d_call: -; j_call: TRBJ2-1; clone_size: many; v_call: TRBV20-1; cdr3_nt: TGCAGTGCTAGAGACCGCATTGGCCCCCGATCGGATGAGCAGTTCTTC; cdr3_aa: CSARDRIGPRSDEQFF
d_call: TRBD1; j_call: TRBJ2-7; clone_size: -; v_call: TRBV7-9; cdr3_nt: TGTGCCAGCAGCTCGGACAGGGGGCTCTACGAGCAGTACTTC; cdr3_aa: CASSSDRGLYEQYF
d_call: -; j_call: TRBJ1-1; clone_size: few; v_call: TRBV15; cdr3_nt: TGTGCCACCAGCAGAGAGGACGGCAACACTGAAGCTTTCTTT; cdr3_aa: CATSREDGNTEAFF
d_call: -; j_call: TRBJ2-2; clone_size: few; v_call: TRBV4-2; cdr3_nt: TGTGCCAGCAGCCATGAAGGCGACGGGGAGCTGTTTTTT; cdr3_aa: CASSHEGDGELFF
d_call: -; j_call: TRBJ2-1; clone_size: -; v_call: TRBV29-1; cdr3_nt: TGCAGCGTTGTCGTCCGGCTATACAATGAGCAGTTCTTC; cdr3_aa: CSVVVRLYNEQFF
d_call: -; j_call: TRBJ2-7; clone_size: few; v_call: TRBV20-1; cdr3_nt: TGCAGTGCTAGAGGGGAACAAAGCTTTTACCCCTACGAGCAGTACTTC; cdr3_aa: CSARGEQSFYPYEQYF
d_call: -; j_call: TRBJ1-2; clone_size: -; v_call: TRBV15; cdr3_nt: TGTGCCACCAGCAGAGATGATAACTATGGCTACACCTTC; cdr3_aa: CATSRDDNYGYTF
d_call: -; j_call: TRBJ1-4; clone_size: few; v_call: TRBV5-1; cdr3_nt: TGCGCCAGCAGCTCACAGGGTGGGGAAAAACTGTTTTTT; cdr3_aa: CASSSQGGEKLFF
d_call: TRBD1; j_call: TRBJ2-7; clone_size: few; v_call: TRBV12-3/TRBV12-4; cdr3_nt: TGTGCCAGCAGTTTTTCGGGACAGTCAAAGGCGGGCGAGCAGTACTTC; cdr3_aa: CASSFSGQSKAGEQYF
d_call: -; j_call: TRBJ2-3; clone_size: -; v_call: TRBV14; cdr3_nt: TGTGCCAGCAGCCGAGTTTACGGACAGTTCTTCGCAGATACGCAGTATTTT; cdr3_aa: CASSRVYGQFFADTQYF
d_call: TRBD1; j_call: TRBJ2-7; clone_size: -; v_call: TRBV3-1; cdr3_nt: TGTGCCAGCAGCGCGGAGACAGGGGATCCCGAGCAGTACTTC; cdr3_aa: CASSAETGDPEQYF
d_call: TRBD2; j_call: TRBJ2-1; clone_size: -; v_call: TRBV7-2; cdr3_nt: TGTGCCAGCAGCGTCGGGACTAGCTTCTACAATGAGCAGTTCTTC; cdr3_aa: CASSVGTSFYNEQFF
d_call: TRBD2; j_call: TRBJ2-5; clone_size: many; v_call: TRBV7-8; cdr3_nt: TGTGCCAGCAACCCGGGGGGCCAAGAGACCCAGTACTTC; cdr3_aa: CASNPGGQETQYF
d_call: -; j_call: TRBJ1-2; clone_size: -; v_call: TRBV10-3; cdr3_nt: TGTGCCATCAGAGAGGGACGGATAAACTTC; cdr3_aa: CAIREGRINF
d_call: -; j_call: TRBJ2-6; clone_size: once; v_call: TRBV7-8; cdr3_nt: TGTGCCAGCAGCTTAGTGGGGAACTCTGGGGCCAACGTCCTGACTTTC; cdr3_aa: CASSLVGNSGANVLTF
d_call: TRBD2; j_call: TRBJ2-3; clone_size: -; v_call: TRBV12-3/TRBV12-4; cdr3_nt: TGTGCCAGCAGTACCGGGACTAGCGTCATTTTATTTACAGATACGCAGTATTTT; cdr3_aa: CASSTGTSVILFTDTQYF
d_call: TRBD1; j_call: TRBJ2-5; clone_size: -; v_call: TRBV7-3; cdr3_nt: TGTTCCAGCAGCGCTCACAGGGGCCCTAAAGAGACCCAGTACTTC; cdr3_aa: CSSSAHRGPKETQYF
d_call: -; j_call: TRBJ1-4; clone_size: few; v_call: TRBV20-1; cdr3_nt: TGCAGTGCTAGACCAGAGGGGGGTGAAAAACTGTTTTTT; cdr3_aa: CSARPEGGEKLFF
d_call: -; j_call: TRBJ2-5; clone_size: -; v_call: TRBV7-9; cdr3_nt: TGTGCCAGCAGCTTAGCGCTGGGACACCAAGAGACCCAGTACTTC; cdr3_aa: CASSLALGHQETQYF
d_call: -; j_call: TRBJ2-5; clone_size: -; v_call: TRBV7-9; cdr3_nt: TGTGCCAGCAGCTACGGCGGGAATCGGGAGACCCAGTACTTC; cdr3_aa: CASSYGGNRETQYF
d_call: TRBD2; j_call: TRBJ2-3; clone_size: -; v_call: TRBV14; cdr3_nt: TGTGCCAGCAGCCAGCCGGGACTAGAGGTCGCAGATACGCAGTATTTT; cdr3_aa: CASSQPGLEVADTQYF
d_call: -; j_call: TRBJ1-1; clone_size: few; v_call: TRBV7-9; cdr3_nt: TGTGCCAGCAGCTCCGGGACTACCAGGAACACTGAAGCTTTCTTT; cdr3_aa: CASSSGTTRNTEAFF